A selection of T cell receptor beta chains follows, all from one sample in a study of blood T cell repertoires in COVID-19. The assay was immunoSEQ multiplex PCR, and TCRdb's table has in-frame clones only and misses some. Of 150,000 to 200,000 clones listed, 75% to 90% are singletons. Input material: peripheral blood. Every receptor here comes from a human donor with active or convalescent COVID-19. The donor label of this sample is uncertain. The CDR3 runs from the conserved cysteine through the conserved F or W. The order of the fields is CDR3 protein, V gene, J gene.

CASTVQGINQPQHF	TRBV19	TRBJ1-5
CASSVEPVGSRGVSPLHF	TRBV9	TRBJ1-6
CASSLPSKSEQFF	TRBV3-1/TRBV3-2	TRBJ2-1
CASSPGAGLDTQYF	TRBV27	TRBJ2-3
CASTGTSGRATDTQYF	TRBV2	TRBJ2-3
CASSFSLGNTGELFF	TRBV28	TRBJ2-2
CASSLLEAVDTQYF	TRBV7-2	TRBJ2-3
CASSVVSGGLNEQFF	TRBV9	TRBJ2-1
CASSHRPDRGLLNTEAFF	TRBV4-2	TRBJ1-1
CASSQTFQETQYF	TRBV5-5	TRBJ2-5
CASSILTGVGNTIYF	TRBV4-3	TRBJ1-3
CASSPNDRLMNTEAFF	TRBV18	TRBJ1-1
CASSSRTRQETQYF	TRBV6-2/TRBV6-3	TRBJ2-5
CASSLDLYEQYF	TRBV7-2	TRBJ2-7
CASSQAGQQETQYF	TRBV4-1	TRBJ2-5
CASSASGTGVTGELFF	TRBV2	TRBJ2-2